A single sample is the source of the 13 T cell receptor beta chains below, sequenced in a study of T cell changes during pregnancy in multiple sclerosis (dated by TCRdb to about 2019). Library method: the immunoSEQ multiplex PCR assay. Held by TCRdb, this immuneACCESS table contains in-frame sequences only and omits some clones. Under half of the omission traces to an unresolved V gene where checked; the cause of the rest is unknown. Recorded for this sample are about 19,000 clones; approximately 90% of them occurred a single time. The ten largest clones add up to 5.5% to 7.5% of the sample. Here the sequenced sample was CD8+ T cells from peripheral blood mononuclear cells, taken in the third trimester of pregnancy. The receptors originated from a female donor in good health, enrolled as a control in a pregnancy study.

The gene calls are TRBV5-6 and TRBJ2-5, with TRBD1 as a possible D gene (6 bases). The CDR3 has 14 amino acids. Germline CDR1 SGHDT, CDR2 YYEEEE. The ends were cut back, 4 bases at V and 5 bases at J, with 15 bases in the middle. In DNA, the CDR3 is TGTGCCAGCAGCCCAGGGACATTCACGGAGACCCAGTACTTC. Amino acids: CASSPGTFTETQYF. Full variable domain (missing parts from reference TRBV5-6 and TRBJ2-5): DAGVTQSPTHLIKTRGQQVTLRCSPKSGHDTVSWYQQALGQGPQFIFQYYEEEERQRGNFPDRFSGHQFPNYSSELNVNALLLGDSALYLCASSPGTFTETQYFGPGTRLLVL.

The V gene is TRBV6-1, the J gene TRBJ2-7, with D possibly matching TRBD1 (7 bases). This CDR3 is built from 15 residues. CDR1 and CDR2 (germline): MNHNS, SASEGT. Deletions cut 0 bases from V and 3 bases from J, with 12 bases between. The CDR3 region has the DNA TGTGCCAGCAGTGAAGCGGAGGGGGCCAACTACGAGCAGTACTTC. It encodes CASSEAEGANYEQYF.

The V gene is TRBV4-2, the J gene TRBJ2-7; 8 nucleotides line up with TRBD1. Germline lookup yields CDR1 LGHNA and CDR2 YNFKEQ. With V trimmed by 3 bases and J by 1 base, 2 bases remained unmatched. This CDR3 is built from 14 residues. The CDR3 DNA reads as TGTGCCAGCAGCCATAGGACAGGGTCCTACGAGCAGTACTTC. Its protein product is CASSHRTGSYEQYF.

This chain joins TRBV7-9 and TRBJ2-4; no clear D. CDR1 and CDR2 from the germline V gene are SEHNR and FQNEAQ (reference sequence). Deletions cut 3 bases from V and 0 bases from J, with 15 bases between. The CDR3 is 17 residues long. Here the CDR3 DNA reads TGTGCCAGCAGCTTGGCGGATCCGAGACTAGCCAAAAACATTCAGTACTTC. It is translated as CASSLADPRLAKNIQYF. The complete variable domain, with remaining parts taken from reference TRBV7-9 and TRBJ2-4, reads DTGVSQNPRHKITKRGQNVTFRCDPISEHNRLYWYRQTLGQGPEFLTYFQNEAQLEKSRLLSDRFSAERPKGSFSTLEIQRTEQGDSAMYLCASSLADPRLAKNIQYFGAGTRLSVL.

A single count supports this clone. The CDR3 is CASSPWGLDPNYGYTF. Here the CDR3 DNA reads TGCGCCAGCAGCCCGTGGGGGCTCGACCCTAACTATGGCTACACCTTC. The rearrangement links TRBV5-1 to TRBJ1-2, with D perhaps TRBD1 (6 bases). The CDR3 has 16 residues. Trimming stripped 4 bases from V and 0 bases from J, with 16 bases between. Germline values: CDR1 SGHRS, CDR2 YFSETQ.

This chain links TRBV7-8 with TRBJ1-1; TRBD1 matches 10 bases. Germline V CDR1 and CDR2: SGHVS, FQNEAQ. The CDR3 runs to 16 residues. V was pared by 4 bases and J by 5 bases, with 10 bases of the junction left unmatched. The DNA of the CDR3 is TGTGCCAGCAGCTCTAGACAGGGGGCTTCGGAGACTGAAGCTTTCTTT. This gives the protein CASSSRQGASETEAFF.

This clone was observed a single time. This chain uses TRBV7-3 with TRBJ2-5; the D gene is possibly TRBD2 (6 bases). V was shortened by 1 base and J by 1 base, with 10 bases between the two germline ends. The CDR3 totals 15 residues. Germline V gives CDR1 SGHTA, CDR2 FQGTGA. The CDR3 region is CASSLIGGTQETQYF. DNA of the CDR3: TGTGCCAGCAGCTTAATAGGAGGGACCCAAGAGACCCAGTACTTC.

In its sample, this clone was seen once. The CDR3 here is CASSFGVGYTF. CDR3 bases: TGTGCCAGCAGCTTCGGGGTTGGCTACACCTTC. The chain uses TRBV5-5 and TRBJ1-2, with D hard to call. The CDR3 is 11 residues long. V was cut by 2 bases and J by 7 bases, with 6 bases left in between. Germline CDR1 SGHKS, CDR2 YYEKEE (reference sequence).

The DNA for the CDR3 is TGTGCCAGCAGCCCGGGGAGGGTCGAGCAGTACTTC. Translated: CASSPGRVEQYF. This chain links TRBV27 with TRBJ2-7, with 7 bases that match TRBD2. J was trimmed by 6 bases and V by 6 bases; bases with no gene match: 5. The length of the CDR3 is 12 residues. Per the germline V gene, CDR1 is MNHEY and CDR2 is SMNVEV (reference sequence).

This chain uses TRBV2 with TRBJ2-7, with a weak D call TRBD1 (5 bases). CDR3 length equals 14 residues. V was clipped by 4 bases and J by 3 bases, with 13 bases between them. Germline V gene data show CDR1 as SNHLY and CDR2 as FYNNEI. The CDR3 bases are TGTGCCAGCAGTGCGACAGCCGGCTACTACGAGCAGTACTTC. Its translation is CASSATAGYYEQYF.

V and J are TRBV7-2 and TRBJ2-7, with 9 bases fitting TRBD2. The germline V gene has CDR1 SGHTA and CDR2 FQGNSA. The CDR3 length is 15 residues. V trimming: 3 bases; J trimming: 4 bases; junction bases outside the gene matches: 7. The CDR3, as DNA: TGTGCCAGCAGCTTTCTGGCGGGGGGGCGTTACGAGCAGTACTTC. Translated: CASSFLAGGRYEQYF.

The CDR3 loop reads CASSSSRSPYGYTF. Here the CDR3 DNA reads TGTGCCAGCAGTTCCTCCCGGTCCCCCTATGGCTACACCTTC. The chain couples TRBV28 to TRBJ1-2; no clear D gene. CDR1 and CDR2 (germline): MDHEN, SYDVKM. The germline V and J ends were trimmed by 4 bases and 4 bases, with 13 bases remaining between them. The CDR3 is 14 residues long.

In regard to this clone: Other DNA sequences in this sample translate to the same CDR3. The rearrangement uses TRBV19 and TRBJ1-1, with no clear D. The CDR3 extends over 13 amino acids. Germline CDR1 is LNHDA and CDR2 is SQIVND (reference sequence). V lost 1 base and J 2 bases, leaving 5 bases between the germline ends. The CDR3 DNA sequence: TGTGCCAGTAGTATAGGCAGAAACACTGAAGCTTTCTTT. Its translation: CASSIGRNTEAFF.